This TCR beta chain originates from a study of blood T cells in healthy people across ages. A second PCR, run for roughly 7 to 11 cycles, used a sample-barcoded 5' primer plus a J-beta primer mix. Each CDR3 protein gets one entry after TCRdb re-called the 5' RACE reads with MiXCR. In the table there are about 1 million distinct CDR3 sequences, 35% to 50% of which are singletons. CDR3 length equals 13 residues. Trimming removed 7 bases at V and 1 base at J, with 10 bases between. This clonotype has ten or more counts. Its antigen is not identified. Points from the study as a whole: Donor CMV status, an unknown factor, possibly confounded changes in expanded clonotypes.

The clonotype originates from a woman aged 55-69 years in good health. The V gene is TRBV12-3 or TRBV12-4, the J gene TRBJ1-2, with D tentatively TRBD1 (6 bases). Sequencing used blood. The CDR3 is CASKLQGNYGYTF. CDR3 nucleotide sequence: TGTGCCAGCAAGCTACAGGGTAACTATGGCTACACCTTC.